A single sample gave rise to the 16 T cell receptor beta chains below, sequenced in a study of PD-1 blockade in mismatch repair-deficient tumors. The protocol was immunoSEQ multiplex PCR, while the TCRdb copy is restricted to in-frame clones and leaves out a portion. The sample has roughly 32,000 clones, approximately 84% seen once. The source material was PBMCs, sampled roughly 6 weeks after starting pembrolizumab. These receptors were obtained from an adult with mismatch repair-deficient cancer.

This rearrangement joins TRBV5-1 to TRBJ2-4; weak D call: TRBD2 (5 bases). The V end was cut by 0 bases, the J end by 6 bases, with 10 bases between. This CDR3 comprises 14 residues. CDR1 is SGHRS and CDR2 is YFSETQ in the germline V gene. CDR3 residues: CASSLEGRGNIQYF. CDR3 in DNA: TGCGCCAGCAGCTTGGAGGGCCGGGGAAACATTCAGTACTTC.

This rearrangement joins TRBV7-8 to TRBJ2-3, with D perhaps TRBD2 (6 bases). The CDR3 loop spans 14 amino acids. V lost 3 bases, J lost 4 bases, and 11 bases lay in between. Germline V gene data show CDR1 as SGHVS and CDR2 as FQNEAQ. The CDR3 loop reads CASSFGRSADTQYF. For the CDR3, the DNA is TGTGCCAGCAGCTTCGGGAGATCGGCAGATACGCAGTATTTT.

This clone appeared once. The CDR3 DNA is TGTGCCAGCAGCTTGGGGGGCGGGATGAGGCAAGAGACCCAGTACTTC. Amino acid sequence: CASSLGGGMRQETQYF. The chain joins TRBV5-4 to TRBJ2-5, with D possibly TRBD2 on 6 matching bases. The CDR3 is 16 amino acids. Germline V CDR1 and CDR2: SGHNT, YYREEE (reference sequence). The V gene lost 0 bases and the J gene lost 2 bases, with 14 bases spanning the gap.

This chain joins TRBV29-1 and TRBJ2-1; TRBD2 agrees at 11 bases. The V segment lost 7 bases and the J segment 2 bases; nucleotides outside the gene matches: 4. The CDR3 has 14 residues. Germline loops: CDR1 SQVTM, CDR2 ANQGSEA. The CDR3 is CSAALAGAYNEQFF. DNA for the CDR3: TGCAGCGCCGCACTAGCGGGAGCCTACAATGAGCAGTTCTTC.

The rearrangement joins TRBV5-1 to TRBJ1-3; D gene ambiguous. V was clipped by 3 bases and J by 0 bases, with 10 bases between them. There are 15 residues in the CDR3. In germline, CDR1 is SGHRS, CDR2 YFSETQ. The chain's CDR3 is CASSYSGDSGNTIYF. CDR3 DNA: TGCGCCAGCAGCTACAGCGGAGACTCTGGAAACACCATATATTTT. Looking up the rest from reference TRBV5-1 and TRBJ1-3 gives the full variable domain: KAGVTQTPRYLIKTRGQQVTLSCSPISGHRSVSWYQQTPGQGLQFLFEYFSETQRNKGNFPGRFSGRQFSNSRSEMNVSTLELGDSALYLCASSYSGDSGNTIYFGEGSWLTVV.

With respect to this clone: Compared with germline, one end of the junction differs, possibly owing to a read error. The chain links TRBV7-7 to TRBJ2-2, with TRBD1 matching over 8 bases. This CDR3 spans 17 amino acids. The germline V gene encodes CDR1 SSHAT and CDR2 FNYEAQ (reference sequence). The CDR3 is CASSLDGTGLATGELFF. CDR3 DNA: TGTGCTAGCAGCTTAGATGGGACAGGCTTGGCGACCGGGGAGCTGTTTTTT.

This clone was seen once. The gene calls are TRBV6-1 and TRBJ1-1; D is possibly TRBD1 (5 bases). CDR3 length: 15 amino acids. The V and J ends lost 5 bases and 0 bases respectively, with 13 bases between them. Germline V gene lookup returns CDR1 MNHNS and CDR2 SASEGT. CDR3 region: CASSSMQGLNTEAFF. Written as DNA, the CDR3 is TGTGCCAGCAGTTCAATGCAGGGATTGAACACTGAAGCTTTCTTT.

V and J are TRBV19 and TRBJ2-3; 7 bases align to TRBD2. Germline CDR1 LNHDA, CDR2 SQIVND (reference sequence). The length of the CDR3 is 14 residues. V lost 6 bases to trimming and J lost 2 bases; unmatched junction nucleotides: 5. CDR3 coding DNA: TGTGCCAGTAGCGGACTAGGGACCACAGATACGCAGTATTTT. Its protein product is CASSGLGTTDTQYF.

This clone was counted a few times. This sequence joins TRBV13 and TRBJ2-5, with a weak D call TRBD2 (5 bases). The ends were cut back, 2 bases at V and 5 bases at J, with 9 bases in the middle. Germline values: CDR1 PRHDT, CDR2 FYEKMQ (reference sequence). CDR3 length: 13 residues. CDR3 amino acids: CASSLTSGETQYF. CDR3 in DNA: TGTGCCAGCAGCTTAACCAGCGGCGAGACCCAGTACTTC. The full variable domain, rest sourced from reference TRBV13 and TRBJ2-5, is AAGVIQSPRHLIKEKRETATLKCYPIPRHDTVYWYQQGPGQDPQFLISFYEKMQSDKGSIPDRFSAQQFSDYHSELNMSSLELGDSALYFCASSLTSGETQYFGPGTRLLVL.

V gene TRBV18 combines with J gene TRBJ1-3, with a weak D call TRBD1 (6 bases). CDR1 is KGHSH and CDR2 is LQKENI in the germline V gene. The CDR3 is made up of 14 amino acids. With 6 bases removed from V and 0 bases from J, the gap between germline ends came to 9 bases. The CDR3 region has the DNA TGTGCCAGCTCTCAACAGGGCTCTGGAAACACCATATATTTT. Amino acid sequence: CASSQQGSGNTIYF.

V usage is TRBV9 and J usage is TRBJ2-2, with 14 positions matching TRBD2. CDR3 length equals 16 residues. Looked up from germline, CDR1 is SGDLS and CDR2 is YYNGEE. J lost 7 bases, V lost 7 bases, and 9 bases had no gene match. CDR3 sequence (DNA): TGTGCCAGCGCCAAAGGGACTAGCGGGAGCGTCGGGGAGCTGTTTTTT. This encodes CASAKGTSGSVGELFF.

This chain connects TRBV5-8 to TRBJ2-1, with D possibly being TRBD2 (5 bases). The germline gives CDR1 SGHTS, CDR2 YDEGEE. Trimming took 2 bases from V and 8 from J, leaving 14 bases between them. This CDR3 is built from 14 residues. CDR3 loop: CASSFEILRDEQFF. The CDR3 DNA follows: TGTGCCAGCAGCTTTGAGATTCTGCGGGATGAGCAGTTCTTC.

The rearrangement uses TRBV4-1 and TRBJ2-1, with 9 bases that match TRBD2. V dropped 4 bases and J dropped 8; count of bases not matched to a gene: 21. The germline CDR1 and CDR2 sequences are MGHRA and YSYEKL. The CDR3 contains 19 residues. The CDR3 region is CASSLRALRGSGSSDEQFF. In nucleotides, the CDR3 is TGCGCCAGCAGCCTTAGGGCCCTGCGAGGTAGCGGGAGCTCGGATGAGCAGTTCTTC.

V gene TRBV27 combines with J gene TRBJ2-1, with 8 bases aligning to TRBD2. The CDR3 sequence is 16 residues long. V lost 6 bases to trimming and J lost 2 bases; unmatched junction nucleotides: 9. Germline-derived CDR1 and CDR2 are MNHEY and SMNVEV (reference sequence). The DNA of the CDR3 is TGTGCCAGCAGGGACACGGGAGGGGTCCCCTACAATGAGCAGTTCTTC. This gives the protein CASRDTGGVPYNEQFF.

In its sample, this clone was seen a few times. The V gene is TRBV6-5, the J gene TRBJ2-3; 9 bases fit TRBD1. Losses at the gene ends were 8 bases for V and 6 bases for J; bases not matched to a gene: 12. The germline V gene encodes CDR1 MNHEY and CDR2 SVGAGI. This CDR3 contains 15 residues. CDR3 sequence (DNA): TGTGCCAGCCCCCCCGGGACAGGGAGTTTCGATACGCAGTATTTT. Residues: CASPPGTGSFDTQYF.

This clone was observed a few times. The rearrangement links TRBV5-1 to TRBJ2-7, with TRBD2 matching over 14 bases. Trimming took 4 bases from V and 1 from J; bases not matched to a gene: 4. The CDR3 extends over 16 amino acids. Germline values: CDR1 SGHRS, CDR2 YFSETQ. CDR3 protein: CASSAGLAGVSYEQYF. As DNA, the CDR3 is TGCGCCAGCAGCGCGGGACTAGCGGGAGTTTCCTACGAGCAGTACTTC.